The 3 T cell receptor beta chains below all came from one sample that was sequenced in a study of blood T cell repertoires in COVID-19. Profiled with immunoSEQ multiplex PCR; TCRdb holds only in-frame clones, not every one. This table holds some 190,000 clones, approximately 90% found once. The sequencing sample was made of peripheral blood. The receptor set was obtained from a human donor in a cohort sampled during active COVID-19.

The J gene is TRBJ1-3, the V gene TRBV18; D possibly corresponds to TRBD1 (5 bases). Germline V gene sequence: CDR1 KGHSH, CDR2 LQKENI. V was trimmed by 4 bases and J by 0 bases, leaving 13 bases between them. The CDR3 is 16 residues long. For the CDR3, the DNA is TGTGCCAGCTCACAAGGGACTTTTCGCTCTGGAAACACCATATATTTT. This codes for CASSQGTFRSGNTIYF.

The rearrangement uses TRBV21-1 and TRBJ1-5; the D segment call TRBD1 is taken from the table without a DNA check. TRBV21-1 is termed a pseudogene. CDR3 length: 14 amino acids. The CDR3 DNA is TGTCCAAACGGGGGACAGTGCAGCAATCAGCCCCAGCATTTT. Its protein product is CPNGGQCSNQPQHF.

The chain uses TRBV5-1 and TRBJ2-1, with TRBD2 matching 10 bases. Germline assignment: CDR1 SGHRS and CDR2 YFSETQ. The junction had 4 bases not matched to a gene; V was cut back by 2 bases and J by 5 bases. This CDR3 has 15 residues. The CDR3 DNA is TGCGCCAGCAGCTTATCCCTAGCGGGAGACAATGAGCAGTTCTTC. Translation gives CASSLSLAGDNEQFF.